The 13 T cell receptor beta chains given below trace back to one sample, sequenced in a study of radiotherapy plus CTLA-4 blockade in lung cancer. Assay: immunoSEQ multiplex PCR; the TCRdb copy retains only in-frame clones and omits some. This sample has tens of thousands of clones, with over 65% found just once. The starting material was peripheral blood, obtained from a patient treated with radiotherapy plus ipilimumab. The receptors here all came from a human donor with non-small cell lung cancer who had stable disease on radiotherapy plus ipilimumab.

The rearrangement links TRBV29-1 to TRBJ2-3, with 8 bases aligning to TRBD1. Germline CDR1 is SQVTM and CDR2 is ANQGSEA. With V trimmed by 7 bases and J by 4 bases, 4 bases remained unmatched. CDR3 length: 12 residues. CDR3: CSAGQGSDTQYF. The CDR3, as DNA: TGCAGCGCTGGACAGGGTTCAGATACGCAGTATTTT.

This sequence joins TRBV7-9 and TRBJ2-3; weak D call: TRBD2 (5 bases). Germline values: CDR1 SEHNR, CDR2 FQNEAQ (reference sequence). V lost 5 bases, J lost 0 bases, and 15 bases lay in between. This CDR3 is built from 16 residues. CDR3 amino acids: CASSREGGRSTDTQYF. The CDR3 DNA reads as TGTGCCAGCAGCCGCGAAGGCGGGCGGAGCACAGATACGCAGTATTTT.

With regard to this clone: The junction shows a germline mismatch at one end, possibly a read error. The sample has other DNA sequences that encode this CDR3 too. The chain uses TRBV5-6 and TRBJ2-3; D remains unclear. CDR1 is SGHDT and CDR2 is YYEEEE in the germline V gene. The CDR3 runs to 12 residues. The CDR3 nucleotides are TGTGCTAGCAGCCGAGAAGCTGATACGCAGTATTTT. Translated: CASSREADTQYF.

V gene TRBV7-2 combines with J gene TRBJ2-7; D is unresolved. V shed 5 bases and J shed 4 bases, with 6 bases lying between them. The CDR3 runs 11 residues. CDR1 is SGHTA and CDR2 is FQGNSA in the germline V gene. The CDR3 region is CASSPSYEQYF. The CDR3 coding sequence is TGTGCCAGCAGCCCTTCGTACGAGCAGTACTTC. Full variable domain (missing parts from reference TRBV7-2 and TRBJ2-7): GAGVSQSPSNKVTEKGKDVELRCDPISGHTALYWYRQSLGQGLEFLIYFQGNSAPDKSGLPSDRFSAERTGGSVSTLTIQRTQQEDSAVYLCASSPSYEQYFGPGTRLTVT.

V gene TRBV29-1 combines with J gene TRBJ1-2; D gene ambiguous. Trimming shortened V by 0 bases and J by 5 bases, and 10 bases separated the two germline ends. This CDR3 contains 13 residues. Germline V gene data show CDR1 as SQVTM and CDR2 as ANQGSEA. The CDR3 here is CSVEDGAGYGYTF. CDR3 nucleotide sequence: TGCAGCGTTGAAGATGGCGCAGGTTATGGCTACACCTTC.

The rearrangement joins TRBV7-9 to TRBJ2-1, with a tentative D call TRBD1 (6 bases). Germline values: CDR1 SEHNR, CDR2 FQNEAQ (reference sequence). V was cut by 3 bases and J by 8 bases, with 11 bases left in between. This CDR3 spans 13 amino acids. CDR3 residues: CASSLEQGDEQFF. DNA for the CDR3: TGTGCCAGCAGCTTGGAACAGGGCGATGAGCAGTTCTTC.

The sample holds one count of this clone. The CDR3 sequence is CASSPGGENTEAFF. In DNA, the CDR3 is TGTGCCAGCTCACCGGGGGGCGAGAACACTGAAGCTTTCTTT. The chain couples TRBV18 to TRBJ1-1; D is perhaps TRBD1 (6 bases). CDR1 and CDR2 from the germline V gene are KGHSH and LQKENI. The germline V and J ends were trimmed by 3 bases and 1 base, with 9 bases remaining between them. CDR3 size: 14 residues.

V is TRBV9 and J is TRBJ1-4; TRBD1 matches 9 bases. The CDR3 runs to 15 residues. Trimming at V came to 1 base and at J to 4 bases, leaving 2 bases not matched to a gene. Germline CDR1 and CDR2: SGDLS and YYNGEE. The CDR3 region has the DNA TGTGCCAGCAGCGTACGGACAGGGGTTAATGAAAAACTGTTTTTT. The encoded protein is CASSVRTGVNEKLFF.

The chain combines TRBV10-2 with TRBJ1-2, with TRBD1 matching 10 bases. J was trimmed by 5 bases and V by 0 bases; bases with no gene match: 3. This CDR3 comprises 15 residues. The germline gives CDR1 WSHSY, CDR2 SAAADI. The CDR3 spells CASSESGQGIYGYTF. The CDR3 nucleotides are TGCGCCAGCAGTGAGTCGGGACAGGGGATTTATGGCTACACCTTC.

The chain employs TRBV7-9 and TRBJ1-1; D is unclear. Per germline, CDR1 SEHNR and CDR2 FQNEAQ (reference sequence). Trimming took off 7 bases at V and 11 bases at J, with 23 bases between the two ends. The CDR3 length is 14 residues. CDR3 region: CASTSDPGSWWAFF. CDR3 nucleotide sequence: TGTGCCAGCACCTCAGATCCGGGATCCTGGTGGGCTTTCTTT.

The V call is TRBV15, the J call TRBJ1-5; the D gene is possibly TRBD1 (6 bases). The V and J ends lost 5 bases and 6 bases respectively, with 11 bases between them. Per the germline V gene, CDR1 is LNHNV and CDR2 is YYDKDF (reference sequence). This CDR3 has 13 residues. The CDR3 DNA is TGTGCCACCAGCGGTACAGGGCTTCAGCCCCAGCATTTT. It yields the protein CATSGTGLQPQHF.

This chain joins TRBV6-6 and TRBJ2-1; 15 nucleotides match TRBD2. The CDR3 is 16 residues long. The junction had 8 bases not matched to a gene; V was cut back by 4 bases and J by 10 bases. Germline V lookup: CDR1 MNHNY, CDR2 SVGAGI (reference sequence). The CDR3 nucleotides are TGTGCCAGCAGTTCCGGACTAGCGGGGGGGCTACAGGAGCAGTTCTTC. Amino acid sequence: CASSSGLAGGLQEQFF.

There are a few counts of this clone. Other DNA sequences in the sample encode the same CDR3. This rearrangement joins TRBV18 to TRBJ1-1; no firm D call. Trimming stripped 1 base from V and 3 bases from J, with 6 bases between. The CDR3 contains 13 residues. Germline V gives CDR1 KGHSH, CDR2 LQKENI. CDR3 amino acids: CASSPRTDTEAFF. The CDR3 region has the DNA TGTGCCAGCTCACCACGGACGGACACTGAAGCTTTCTTT.